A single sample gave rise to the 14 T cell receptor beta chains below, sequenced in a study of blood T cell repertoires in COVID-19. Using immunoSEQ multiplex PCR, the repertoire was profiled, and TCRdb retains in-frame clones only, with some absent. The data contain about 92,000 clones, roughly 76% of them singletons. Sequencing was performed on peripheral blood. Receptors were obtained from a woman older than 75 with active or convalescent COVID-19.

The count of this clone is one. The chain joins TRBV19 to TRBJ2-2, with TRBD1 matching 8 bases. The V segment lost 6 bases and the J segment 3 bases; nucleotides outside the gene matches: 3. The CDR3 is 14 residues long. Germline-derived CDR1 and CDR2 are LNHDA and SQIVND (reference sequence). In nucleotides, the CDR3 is TGTGCCAGTAGGACAGGGGCGCACACCGGGGAGCTGTTTTTT. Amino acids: CASRTGAHTGELFF.

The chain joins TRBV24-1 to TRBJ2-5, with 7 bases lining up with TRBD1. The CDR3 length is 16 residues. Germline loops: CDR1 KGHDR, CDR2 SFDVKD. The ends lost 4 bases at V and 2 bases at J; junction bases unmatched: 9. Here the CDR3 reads CATSDPYTGVQETQYF. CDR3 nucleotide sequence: TGTGCCACCAGTGACCCTTACACAGGGGTTCAAGAGACCCAGTACTTC.

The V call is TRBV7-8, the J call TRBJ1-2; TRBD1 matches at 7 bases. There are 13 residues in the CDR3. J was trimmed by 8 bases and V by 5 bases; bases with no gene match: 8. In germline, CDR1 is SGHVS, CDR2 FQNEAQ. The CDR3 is CASSVRQGGGYTF. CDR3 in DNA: TGTGCCAGCAGCGTAAGACAGGGAGGCGGCTACACCTTC.

This CDR3 is CASTNRGNQPQHF. CDR3 nucleotide sequence: TGTGCCAGCACAAACAGGGGCAATCAGCCCCAGCATTTT. The V and J genes are TRBV28 and TRBJ1-5, with TRBD1 as a possible D gene (6 bases). V dropped 7 bases and J dropped 2 bases, with 9 bases sitting between them. The CDR3 sequence is 13 residues long. Germline CDR1 MDHEN, CDR2 SYDVKM.

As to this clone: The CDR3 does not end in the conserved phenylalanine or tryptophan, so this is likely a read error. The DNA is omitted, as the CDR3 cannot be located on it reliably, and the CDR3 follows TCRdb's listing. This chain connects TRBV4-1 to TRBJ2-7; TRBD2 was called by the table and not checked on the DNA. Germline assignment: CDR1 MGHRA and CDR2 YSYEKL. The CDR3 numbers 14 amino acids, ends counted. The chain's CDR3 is CASSQDALAGGQIL.

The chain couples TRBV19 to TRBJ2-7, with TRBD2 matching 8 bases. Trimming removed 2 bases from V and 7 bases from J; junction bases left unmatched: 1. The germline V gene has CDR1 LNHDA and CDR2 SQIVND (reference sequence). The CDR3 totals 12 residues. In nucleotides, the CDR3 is TGTGCCAGTAGTATACGGGGGGGAGAGCAGTACTTC. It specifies CASSIRGGEQYF.

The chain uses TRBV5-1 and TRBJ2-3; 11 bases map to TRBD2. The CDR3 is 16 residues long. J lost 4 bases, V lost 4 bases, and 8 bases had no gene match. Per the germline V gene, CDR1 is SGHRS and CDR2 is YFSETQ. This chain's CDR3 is CASSPILAGAADTQYF. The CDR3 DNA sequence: TGCGCCAGCAGCCCGATACTAGCGGGAGCCGCAGATACGCAGTATTTT.

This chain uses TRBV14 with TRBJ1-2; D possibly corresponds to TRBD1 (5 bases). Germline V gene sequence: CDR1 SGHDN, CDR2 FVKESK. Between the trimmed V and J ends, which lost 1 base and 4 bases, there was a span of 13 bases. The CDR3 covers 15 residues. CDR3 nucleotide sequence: TGTGCCAGCAGCCAAGTGTCAGGGTGGGCCTATGGCTACACCTTC. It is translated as CASSQVSGWAYGYTF.

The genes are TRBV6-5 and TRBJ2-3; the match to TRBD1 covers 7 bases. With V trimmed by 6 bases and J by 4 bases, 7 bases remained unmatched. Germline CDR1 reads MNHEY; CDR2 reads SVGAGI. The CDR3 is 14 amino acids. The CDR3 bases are TGTGCCAGCAGCCCGGCAGGGGGAGCAGATACGCAGTATTTT. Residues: CASSPAGGADTQYF.

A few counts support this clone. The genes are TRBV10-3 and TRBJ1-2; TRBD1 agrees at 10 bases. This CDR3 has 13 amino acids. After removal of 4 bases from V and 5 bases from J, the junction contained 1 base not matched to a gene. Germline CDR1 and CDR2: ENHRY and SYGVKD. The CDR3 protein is CAISAGQGYGYTF. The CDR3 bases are TGTGCCATCAGTGCGGGACAGGGGTATGGCTACACCTTC.

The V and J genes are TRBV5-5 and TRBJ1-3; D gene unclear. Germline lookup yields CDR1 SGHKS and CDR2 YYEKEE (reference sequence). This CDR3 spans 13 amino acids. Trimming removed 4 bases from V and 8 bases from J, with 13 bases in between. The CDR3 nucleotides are TGTGCCAGCAGCCCCTGGGAGGGTTACACCATATATTTT. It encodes CASSPWEGYTIYF.

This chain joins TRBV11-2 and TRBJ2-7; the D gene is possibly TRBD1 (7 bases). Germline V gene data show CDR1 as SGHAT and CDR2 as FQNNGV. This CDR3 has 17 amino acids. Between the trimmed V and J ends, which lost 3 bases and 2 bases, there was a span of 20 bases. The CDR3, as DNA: TGTGCCAGCAGCTTCGGTCTCAGGGGGGAAATTACCTACGAGCAGTACTTC. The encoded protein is CASSFGLRGEITYEQYF.

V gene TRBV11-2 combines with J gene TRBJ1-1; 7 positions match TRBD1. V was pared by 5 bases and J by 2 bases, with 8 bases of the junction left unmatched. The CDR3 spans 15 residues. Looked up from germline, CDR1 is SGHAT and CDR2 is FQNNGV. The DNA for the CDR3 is TGTGCCAGCAGCCTTGGGACAGACCTCAACACTGAAGCTTTCTTT. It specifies CASSLGTDLNTEAFF.

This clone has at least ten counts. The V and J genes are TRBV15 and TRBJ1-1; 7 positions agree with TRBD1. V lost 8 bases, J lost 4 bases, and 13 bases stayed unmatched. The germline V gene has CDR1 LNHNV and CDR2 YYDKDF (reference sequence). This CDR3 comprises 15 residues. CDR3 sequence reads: CATAPVRAGGTEAFF. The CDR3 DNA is TGTGCCACCGCCCCCGTTCGGGCAGGGGGCACTGAAGCTTTCTTT. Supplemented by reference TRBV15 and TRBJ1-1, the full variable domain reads DAMVIQNPRYQVTQFGKPVTLSCSQTLNHNVMYWYQQKSSQAPKLLFHYYDKDFNNEADTPDNFQSRRPNTSFCFLDIRSPGLGDTAMYLCATAPVRAGGTEAFFGQGTRLTVV.